The source of this TCR beta chain is a study of Graves' ophthalmopathy and Graves' hyperthyroidism. For the study at large: Peripheral blood collection took place at initial diagnosis, before any treatment. Points from the study as a whole: Using a 13-signature model, the authors split ophthalmopathy from stable hyperthyroidism, with just under 90% sensitivity and approximately 80% specificity.

Amplified TCR beta CDR3 regions were obtained using RNA transcripts as template. First-round RT-PCR relied on HTBI primers, and a second-round multiplex PCR came next. MiXCR, run by TCRdb on the multiplex PCR reads, gives a single entry per CDR3 protein. The profile shows nearly 400,000 distinct CDR3 sequences, around 19% of them singletons. J gave up 3 bases and V 5 bases, and 9 bases lay outside the gene matches. Looked up from germline, CDR1 is SGHTA and CDR2 is FQGNSA. The CDR3 is made up of 15 amino acids. This clonotype has at least ten counts. The target antigen is unknown. This sequence joins TRBV7-2 and TRBJ2-5; 7 nucleotides match TRBD2. The sequence was obtained from a woman under 30 with Graves' ophthalmopathy. The sequencing sample was made of peripheral blood. CDR3 protein: CASSGRGGREETQYF. Written as DNA, the CDR3 is TGTGCCAGCAGCGGGAGAGGTGGGAGGGAAGAGACCCAGTACTTC. The full variable domain, rest sourced from reference TRBV7-2 and TRBJ2-5, is GAGVSQSPSNKVTEKGKDVELRCDPISGHTALYWYRQSLGQGLEFLIYFQGNSAPDKSGLPSDRFSAERTGGSVSTLTIQRTQQEDSAVYLCASSGRGGREETQYFGPGTRLLVL.